What follows are 9 T cell receptor beta chains derived from one specimen sequenced in a study of blood T cell repertoires in COVID-19. The protocol was immunoSEQ multiplex PCR, while the TCRdb copy is restricted to in-frame clones and leaves out a portion. The table has 150,000 to 200,000 clones, approximately 81% seen once; the top ten hold roughly 14%. Sequencing was done on a sample of peripheral blood. The receptors derive from a woman aged 70 to 79 with COVID-19, enrolled during active disease.

This chain joins TRBV28 and TRBJ1-2; no clear D gene. Trimming removed 2 bases at V and 8 bases at J, with 12 bases between. Germline CDR1 and CDR2: MDHEN and SYDVKM. This CDR3 is 13 amino acids long. This CDR3 is CASSLGPSRGYTF. The CDR3 nucleotides read TGTGCCAGCAGTTTAGGGCCTTCTCGGGGCTACACCTTC.

The V gene is TRBV30, the J gene TRBJ2-2; the D gene is possibly TRBD1 (5 bases). The V and J ends lost 2 bases and 6 bases respectively, with 13 bases between them. The germline V gene encodes CDR1 GTSNPN and CDR2 SVGIG (reference sequence). This CDR3 is 14 amino acids long. This CDR3 is CAWSRGLVAGELFF. In DNA form, the CDR3 reads TGTGCCTGGAGTAGGGGCCTCGTGGCCGGGGAGCTGTTTTTT.

The chain uses TRBV5-5 and TRBJ2-3; TRBD1 is a possible D gene (5 bases). Germline CDR1 SGHKS, CDR2 YYEKEE (reference sequence). Trimming took off 3 bases at V and 2 bases at J, with 13 bases between the two ends. This CDR3 comprises 15 residues. CDR3 amino acids: CASSSQGHYTDTQYF. DNA for the CDR3: TGTGCCAGCAGCTCCCAAGGACATTACACAGATACGCAGTATTTT.

This chain connects TRBV19 to TRBJ2-5; 9 bases fit TRBD1. Germline CDR1 reads LNHDA; CDR2 reads SQIVND (reference sequence). V was clipped by 3 bases and J by 2 bases; unmatched bases: 4. The CDR3 length is 15 residues. The CDR3 sequence: CASSIAGTGQETQYF. CDR3 bases: TGTGCCAGTAGTATTGCAGGGACAGGGCAAGAGACCCAGTACTTC.

DNA for the CDR3: TGTGCCAGTCGCCGGGACAGGGGAAATCAGCCCCAGCATTTT. Translation: CASRRDRGNQPQHF. The chain links TRBV19 to TRBJ1-5; 10 bases align to TRBD1. The germline CDR1 and CDR2 sequences are LNHDA and SQIVND (reference sequence). Trimming cost V 8 bases and J 4 bases; bases outside gene matches: 5. This CDR3 has 14 residues.

This rearrangement joins TRBV28 to TRBJ2-7, with 9 bases aligning to TRBD2. CDR3 length: 15 amino acids. With V trimmed by 6 bases and J by 2 bases, 8 bases remained unmatched. Looked up from germline, CDR1 is MDHEN and CDR2 is SYDVKM. The CDR3 sequence: CASRSTGTSPYEQYF. CDR3 DNA: TGTGCCAGCAGATCGACCGGGACTAGCCCCTACGAGCAGTACTTC.

This clone appeared a few times. The chain links TRBV3-1 (or the pseudogene TRBV3-2) to TRBJ1-5; D remains unclear. Trimming shortened V by 6 bases and J by 4 bases, and 10 bases separated the two germline ends. Per germline, CDR1 LGHDT and CDR2 YNNKEL (reference sequence). The CDR3 has 13 residues. The chain's CDR3 is CASSLTKNQPQHF. The CDR3 DNA reads TGTGCCAGCAGTCTTACTAAAAATCAGCCCCAGCATTTT.

The V gene is TRBV12-5, the J gene TRBJ1-2; D remains ambiguous. Trimming took off 7 bases at V and 7 bases at J, with 10 bases between the two ends. The CDR3 runs 11 residues. CDR1 is LGHNT and CDR2 is FRNRAP in the germline V gene. CDR3 amino acids: CASVADSGYTF. The DNA for the CDR3 is TGTGCTAGTGTGGCGGATAGTGGCTACACCTTC.

This clone came up once. The chain links TRBV5-1 to TRBJ1-5, with a possible D match to TRBD1 (5 bases). The CDR3 totals 15 residues. Germline assignment: CDR1 SGHRS and CDR2 YFSETQ. V was shortened by 0 bases and J by 5 bases, with 12 bases between the two germline ends. In nucleotides, the CDR3 is TGCGCCAGCAGCTTGGTGGCAGGGCCTGATCAGCCCCAGCATTTT. Translated, it gives CASSLVAGPDQPQHF.